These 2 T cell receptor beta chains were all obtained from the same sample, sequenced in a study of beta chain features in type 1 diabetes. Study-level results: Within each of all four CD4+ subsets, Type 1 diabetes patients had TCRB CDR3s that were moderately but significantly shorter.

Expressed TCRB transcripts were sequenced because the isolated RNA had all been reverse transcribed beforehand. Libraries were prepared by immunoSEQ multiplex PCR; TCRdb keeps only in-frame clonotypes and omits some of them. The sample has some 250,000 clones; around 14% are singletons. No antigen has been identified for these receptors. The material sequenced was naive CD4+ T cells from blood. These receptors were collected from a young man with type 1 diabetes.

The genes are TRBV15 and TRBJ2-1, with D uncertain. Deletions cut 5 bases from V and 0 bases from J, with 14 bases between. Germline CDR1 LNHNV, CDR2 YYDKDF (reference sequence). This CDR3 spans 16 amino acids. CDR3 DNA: TGTGCCACCAGCGCCTTGGCGGCGAACTCCTACAATGAGCAGTTCTTC. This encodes CATSALAANSYNEQFF.

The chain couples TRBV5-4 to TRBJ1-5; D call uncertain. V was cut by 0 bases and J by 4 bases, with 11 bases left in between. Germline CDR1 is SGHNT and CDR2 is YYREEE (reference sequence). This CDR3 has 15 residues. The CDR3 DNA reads TGTGCCAGCAGCTTGGCCCCAGGCCGTAATCAGCCCCAGCATTTT. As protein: CASSLAPGRNQPQHF.